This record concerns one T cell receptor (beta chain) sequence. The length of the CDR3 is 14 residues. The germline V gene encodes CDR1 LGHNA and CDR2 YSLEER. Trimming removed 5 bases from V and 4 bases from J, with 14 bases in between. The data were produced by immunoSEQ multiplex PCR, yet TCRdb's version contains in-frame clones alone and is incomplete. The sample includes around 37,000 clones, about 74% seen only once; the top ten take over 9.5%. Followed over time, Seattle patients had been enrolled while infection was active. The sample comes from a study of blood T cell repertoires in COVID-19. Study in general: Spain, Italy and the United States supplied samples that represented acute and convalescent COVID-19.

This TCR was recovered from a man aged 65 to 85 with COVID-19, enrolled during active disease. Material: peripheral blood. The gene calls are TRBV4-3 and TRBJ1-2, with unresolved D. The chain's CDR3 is CASSTSASAYGYTF. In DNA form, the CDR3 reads TGCGCCAGCAGCACGAGCGCGTCTGCCTATGGCTACACCTTC.